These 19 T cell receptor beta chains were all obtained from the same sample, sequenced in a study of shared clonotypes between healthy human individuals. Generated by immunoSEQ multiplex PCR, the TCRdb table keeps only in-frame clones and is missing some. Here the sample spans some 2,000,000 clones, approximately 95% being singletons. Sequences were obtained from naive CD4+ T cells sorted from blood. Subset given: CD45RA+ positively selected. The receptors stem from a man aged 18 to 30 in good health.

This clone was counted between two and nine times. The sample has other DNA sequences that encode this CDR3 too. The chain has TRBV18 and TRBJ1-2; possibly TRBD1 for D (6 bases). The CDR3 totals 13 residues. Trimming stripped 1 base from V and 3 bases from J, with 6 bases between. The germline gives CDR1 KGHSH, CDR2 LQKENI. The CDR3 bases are TGTGCCAGCTCACCACAGGGGGACTATGGCTACACCTTC. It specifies CASSPQGDYGYTF.

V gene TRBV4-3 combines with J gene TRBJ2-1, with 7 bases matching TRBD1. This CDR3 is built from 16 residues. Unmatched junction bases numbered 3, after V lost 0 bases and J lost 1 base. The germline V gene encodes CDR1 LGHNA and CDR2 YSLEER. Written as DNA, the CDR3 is TGCGCCAGCAGCCAAGACTGGGGACAGTCCTACAATGAGCAGTTCTTC. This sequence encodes CASSQDWGQSYNEQFF.

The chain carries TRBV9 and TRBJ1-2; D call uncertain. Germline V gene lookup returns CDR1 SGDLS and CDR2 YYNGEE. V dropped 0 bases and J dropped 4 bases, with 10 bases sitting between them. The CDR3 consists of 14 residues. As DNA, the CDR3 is TGTGCCAGCAGCGTAGGGGCCTTCCCCTATGGCTACACCTTC. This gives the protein CASSVGAFPYGYTF.

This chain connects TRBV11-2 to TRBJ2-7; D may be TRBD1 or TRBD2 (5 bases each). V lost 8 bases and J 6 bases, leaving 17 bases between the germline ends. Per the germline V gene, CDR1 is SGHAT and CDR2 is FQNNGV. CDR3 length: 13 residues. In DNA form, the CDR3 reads TGTGCCAGCGGACGTGGGGGTTTGGGCGAGCAGTACTTC. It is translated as CASGRGGLGEQYF.

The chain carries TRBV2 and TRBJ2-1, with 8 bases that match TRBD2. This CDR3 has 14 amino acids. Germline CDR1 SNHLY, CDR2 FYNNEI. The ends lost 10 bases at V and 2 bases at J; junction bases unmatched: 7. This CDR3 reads CATQAGETYNEQFF. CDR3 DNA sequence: TGTGCCACTCAAGCGGGGGAGACCTACAATGAGCAGTTCTTC. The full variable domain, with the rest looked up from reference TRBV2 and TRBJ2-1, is EPEVTQTPSHQVTQMGQEVILRCVPISNHLYFYWYRQILGQKVEFLVSFYNNEISEKSEIFDDQFSVERPDGSNFTLKIRSTKLEDSAMYFCATQAGETYNEQFFGPGTRLTVL.

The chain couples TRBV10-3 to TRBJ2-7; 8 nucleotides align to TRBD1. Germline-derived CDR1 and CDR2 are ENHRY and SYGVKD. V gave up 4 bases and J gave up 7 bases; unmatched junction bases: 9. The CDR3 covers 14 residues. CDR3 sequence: CAISAWTGFEEQYF. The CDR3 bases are TGTGCCATCAGTGCGTGGACAGGGTTCGAAGAGCAGTACTTC.

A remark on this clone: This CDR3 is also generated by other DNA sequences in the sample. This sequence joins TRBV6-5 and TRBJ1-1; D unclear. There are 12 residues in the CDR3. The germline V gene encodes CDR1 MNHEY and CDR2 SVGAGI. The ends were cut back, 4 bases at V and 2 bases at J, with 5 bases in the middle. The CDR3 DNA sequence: TGTGCCAGCAGTTCGGTAAACACTGAAGCTTTCTTT. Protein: CASSSVNTEAFF.

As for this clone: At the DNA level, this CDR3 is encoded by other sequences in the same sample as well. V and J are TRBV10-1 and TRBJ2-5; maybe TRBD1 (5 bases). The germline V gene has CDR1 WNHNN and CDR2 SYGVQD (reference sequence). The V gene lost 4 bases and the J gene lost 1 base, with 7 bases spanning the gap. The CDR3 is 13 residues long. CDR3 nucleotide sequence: TGCGCCAGCAGTGGACAGATCCAAGAGACCCAGTACTTC. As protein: CASSGQIQETQYF.

DNA of the CDR3: TGTGCCATCAGTGCGTACGCGAGGGCAGAGACCCAGTACTTC. Protein: CAISAYARAETQYF. The chain couples TRBV10-3 to TRBJ2-5, with D perhaps matching TRBD2 (5 bases). Looked up from germline, CDR1 is ENHRY and CDR2 is SYGVKD. The CDR3 is 14 amino acids. V lost 4 bases to trimming and J lost 4 bases, with 13 bases between them.

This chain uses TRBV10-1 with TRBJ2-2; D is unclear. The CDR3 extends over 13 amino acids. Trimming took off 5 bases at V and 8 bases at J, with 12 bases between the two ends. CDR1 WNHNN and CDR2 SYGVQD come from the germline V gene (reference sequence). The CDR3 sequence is CASSKGTVGELFF. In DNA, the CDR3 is TGCGCCAGCAGTAAAGGCACGGTGGGGGAGCTGTTTTTT.

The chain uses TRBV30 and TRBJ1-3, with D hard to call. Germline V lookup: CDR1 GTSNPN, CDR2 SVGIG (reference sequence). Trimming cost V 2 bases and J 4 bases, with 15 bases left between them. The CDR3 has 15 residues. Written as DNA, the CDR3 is TGTGCCTGGAGTCCCCGGCCCGAGGGAGGAAACACCATATATTTT. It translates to CAWSPRPEGGNTIYF.

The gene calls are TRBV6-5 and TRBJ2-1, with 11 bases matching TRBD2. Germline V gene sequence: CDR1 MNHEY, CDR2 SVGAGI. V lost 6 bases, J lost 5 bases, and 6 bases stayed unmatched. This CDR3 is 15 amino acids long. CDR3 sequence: CASSRGTSGNNEQFF. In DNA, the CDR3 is TGTGCCAGCAGCCGCGGGACTAGCGGAAACAATGAGCAGTTCTTC.

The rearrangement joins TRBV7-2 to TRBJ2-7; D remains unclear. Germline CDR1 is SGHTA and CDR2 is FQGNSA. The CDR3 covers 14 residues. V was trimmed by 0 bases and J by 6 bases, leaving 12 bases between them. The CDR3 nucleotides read TGTGCCAGCAGCTTAGCGTTTGGGGATCCCGAGCAGTACTTC. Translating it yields CASSLAFGDPEQYF. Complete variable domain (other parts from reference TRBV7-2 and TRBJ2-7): GAGVSQSPSNKVTEKGKDVELRCDPISGHTALYWYRQSLGQGLEFLIYFQGNSAPDKSGLPSDRFSAERTGGSVSTLTIQRTQQEDSAVYLCASSLAFGDPEQYFGPGTRLTVT.

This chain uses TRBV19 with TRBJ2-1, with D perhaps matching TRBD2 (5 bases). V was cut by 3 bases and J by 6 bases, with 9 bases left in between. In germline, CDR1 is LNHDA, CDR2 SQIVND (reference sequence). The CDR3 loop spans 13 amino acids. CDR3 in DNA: TGTGCCAGTAGTATGGAGGTCGGCAATGAGCAGTTCTTC. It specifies CASSMEVGNEQFF.

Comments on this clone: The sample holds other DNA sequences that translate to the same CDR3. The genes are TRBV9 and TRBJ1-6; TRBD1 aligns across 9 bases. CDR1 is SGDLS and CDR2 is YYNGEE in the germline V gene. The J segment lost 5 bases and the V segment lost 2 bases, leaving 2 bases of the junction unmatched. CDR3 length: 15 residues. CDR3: CASSVRDRDNSPLHF. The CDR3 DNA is TGTGCCAGCAGCGTTCGGGACAGGGATAATTCACCCCTCCACTTT.

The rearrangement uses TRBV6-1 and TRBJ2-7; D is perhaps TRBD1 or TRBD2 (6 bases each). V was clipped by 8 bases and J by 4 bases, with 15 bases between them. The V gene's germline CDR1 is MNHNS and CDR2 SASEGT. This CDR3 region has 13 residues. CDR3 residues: CASRTAGVYEQYF. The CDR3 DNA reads TGTGCCAGCCGGACAGCGGGCGTATACGAGCAGTACTTC.

CDR3 amino acids: CATGQPQHF. CDR3 bases: TGTGCCACGGGTCAGCCCCAGCATTTT. The V gene is TRBV6-5, the J gene TRBJ1-5; D unresolved. Trimming removed 10 bases at V and 6 bases at J, with 4 bases between. This CDR3 contains 9 residues. Germline V CDR1 and CDR2: MNHEY, SVGAGI.

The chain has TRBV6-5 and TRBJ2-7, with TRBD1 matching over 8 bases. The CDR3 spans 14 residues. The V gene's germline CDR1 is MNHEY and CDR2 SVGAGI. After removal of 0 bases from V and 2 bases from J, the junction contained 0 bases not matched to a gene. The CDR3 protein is CASSYSDRAYEQYF. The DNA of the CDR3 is TGTGCCAGCAGTTACTCGGACAGGGCCTACGAGCAGTACTTC.

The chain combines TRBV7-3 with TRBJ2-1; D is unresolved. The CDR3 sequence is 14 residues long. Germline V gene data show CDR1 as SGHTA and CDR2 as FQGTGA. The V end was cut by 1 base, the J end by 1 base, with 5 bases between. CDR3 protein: CASSLMGSYNEQFF. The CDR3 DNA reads TGTGCCAGCAGCTTAATGGGATCCTACAATGAGCAGTTCTTC.